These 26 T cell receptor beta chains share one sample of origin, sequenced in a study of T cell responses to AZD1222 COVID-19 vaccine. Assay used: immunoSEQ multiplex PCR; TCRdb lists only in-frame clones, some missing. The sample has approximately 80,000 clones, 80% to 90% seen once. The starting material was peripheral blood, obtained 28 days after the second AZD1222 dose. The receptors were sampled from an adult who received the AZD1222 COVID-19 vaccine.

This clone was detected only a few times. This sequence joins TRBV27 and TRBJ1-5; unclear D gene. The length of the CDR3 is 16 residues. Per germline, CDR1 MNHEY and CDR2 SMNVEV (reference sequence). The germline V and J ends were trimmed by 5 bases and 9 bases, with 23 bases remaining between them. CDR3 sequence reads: CASSPRVTDQRLPQHF. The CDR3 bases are TGTGCCAGCAGTCCTCGAGTGACGGACCAGAGGTTGCCCCAGCATTTT.

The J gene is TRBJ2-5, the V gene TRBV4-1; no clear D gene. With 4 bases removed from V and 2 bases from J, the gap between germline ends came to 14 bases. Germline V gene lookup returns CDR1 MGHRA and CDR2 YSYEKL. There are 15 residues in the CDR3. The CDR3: CASSPTVLVQETQYF. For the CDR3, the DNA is TGCGCCAGCAGCCCGACTGTGCTGGTTCAAGAGACCCAGTACTTC.

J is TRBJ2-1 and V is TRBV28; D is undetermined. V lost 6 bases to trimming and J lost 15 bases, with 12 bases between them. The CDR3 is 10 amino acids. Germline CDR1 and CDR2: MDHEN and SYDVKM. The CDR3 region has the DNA TGTGCCAGCAGCGACCGGGTTCCGTTCTTC. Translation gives CASSDRVPFF.

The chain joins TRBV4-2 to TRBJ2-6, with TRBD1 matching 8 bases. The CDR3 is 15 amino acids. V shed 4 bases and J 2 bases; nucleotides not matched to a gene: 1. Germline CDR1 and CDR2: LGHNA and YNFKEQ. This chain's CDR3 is CASSLTGAGANVLTF. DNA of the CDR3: TGTGCCAGCAGCCTGACAGGGGCTGGGGCCAACGTCCTGACTTTC.

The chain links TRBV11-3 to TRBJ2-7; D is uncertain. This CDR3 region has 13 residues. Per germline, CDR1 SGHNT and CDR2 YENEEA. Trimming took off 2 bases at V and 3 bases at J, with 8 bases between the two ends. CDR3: CASSLTADYEQYF. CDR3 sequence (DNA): TGTGCCAGCAGCTTAACGGCAGACTACGAGCAGTACTTC. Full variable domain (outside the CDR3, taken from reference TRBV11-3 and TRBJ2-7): EAGVVQSPRYKIIEKKQPVAFWCNPISGHNTLYWYLQNLGQGPELLIRYENEEAVDDSQLPKDRFSAERLKGVDSTLKIQPAELGDSAVYLCASSLTADYEQYFGPGTRLTVT.

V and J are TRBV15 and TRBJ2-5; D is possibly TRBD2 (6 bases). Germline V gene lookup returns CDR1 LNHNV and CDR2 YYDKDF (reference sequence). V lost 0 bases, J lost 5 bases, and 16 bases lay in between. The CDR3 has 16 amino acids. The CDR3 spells CATSRDGSVGGETQYF. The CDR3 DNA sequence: TGTGCCACCAGCAGAGATGGGTCAGTTGGGGGGGAGACCCAGTACTTC. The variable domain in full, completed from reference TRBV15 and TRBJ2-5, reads DAMVIQNPRYQVTQFGKPVTLSCSQTLNHNVMYWYQQKSSQAPKLLFHYYDKDFNNEADTPDNFQSRRPNTSFCFLDIRSPGLGDTAMYLCATSRDGSVGGETQYFGPGTRLLVL.

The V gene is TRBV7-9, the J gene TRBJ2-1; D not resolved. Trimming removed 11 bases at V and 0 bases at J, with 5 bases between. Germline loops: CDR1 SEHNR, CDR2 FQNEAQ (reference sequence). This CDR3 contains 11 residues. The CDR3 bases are TGTGCCCAGACCTCCTACAATGAGCAGTTCTTC. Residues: CAQTSYNEQFF.

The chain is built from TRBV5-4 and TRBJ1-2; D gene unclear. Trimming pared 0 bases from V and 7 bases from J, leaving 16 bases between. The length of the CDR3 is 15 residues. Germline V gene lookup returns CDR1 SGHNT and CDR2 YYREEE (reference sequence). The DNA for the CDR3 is TGTGCCAGCAGCTTGGTAGGGATTGGGATTCGTGGCTACACCTTC. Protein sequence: CASSLVGIGIRGYTF.

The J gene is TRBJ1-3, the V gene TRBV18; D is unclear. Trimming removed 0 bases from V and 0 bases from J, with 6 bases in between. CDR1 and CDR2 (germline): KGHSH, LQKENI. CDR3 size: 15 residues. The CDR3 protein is CASSPPGYSGNTIYF. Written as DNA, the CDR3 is TGTGCCAGCTCACCACCAGGTTACTCTGGAAACACCATATATTTT. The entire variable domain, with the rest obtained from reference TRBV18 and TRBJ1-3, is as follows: NAGVMQNPRHLVRRRGQEARLRCSPMKGHSHVYWYRQLPEEGLKFMVYLQKENIIDESGMPKERFSAEFPKEGPSILRIQQVVRGDSAAYFCASSPPGYSGNTIYFGEGSWLTVV.

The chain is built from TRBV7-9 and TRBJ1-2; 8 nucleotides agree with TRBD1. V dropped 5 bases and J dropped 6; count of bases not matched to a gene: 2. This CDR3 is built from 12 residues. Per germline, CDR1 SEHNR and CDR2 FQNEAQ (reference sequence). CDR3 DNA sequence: TGTGCCAGCAGCCTGGACAGGGATGGCTACACCTTC. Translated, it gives CASSLDRDGYTF.

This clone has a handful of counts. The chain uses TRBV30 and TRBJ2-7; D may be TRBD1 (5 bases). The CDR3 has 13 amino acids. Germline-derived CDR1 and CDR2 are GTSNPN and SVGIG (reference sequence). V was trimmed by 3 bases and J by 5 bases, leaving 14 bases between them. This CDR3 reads CAWRATGSHEQYF. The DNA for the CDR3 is TGTGCCTGGAGAGCAACAGGTTCCCACGAGCAGTACTTC.

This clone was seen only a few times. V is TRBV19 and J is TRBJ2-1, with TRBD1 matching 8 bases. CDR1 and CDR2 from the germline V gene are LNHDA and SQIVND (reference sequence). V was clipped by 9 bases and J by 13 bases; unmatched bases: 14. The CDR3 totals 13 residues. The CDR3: CARPGQEPTGQFF. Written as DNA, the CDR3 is TGTGCCAGGCCGGGACAGGAGCCCACGGGACAGTTCTTC.

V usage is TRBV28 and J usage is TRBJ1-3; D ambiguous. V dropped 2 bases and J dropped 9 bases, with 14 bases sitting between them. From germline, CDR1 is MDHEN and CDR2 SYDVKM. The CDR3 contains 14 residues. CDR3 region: CASSLRALRATIYF. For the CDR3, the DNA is TGTGCCAGCAGTTTACGGGCCCTAAGGGCCACCATATATTTT.

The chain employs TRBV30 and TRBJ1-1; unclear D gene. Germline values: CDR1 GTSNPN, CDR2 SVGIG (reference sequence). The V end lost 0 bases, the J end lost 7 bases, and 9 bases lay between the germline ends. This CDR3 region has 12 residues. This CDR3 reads CAWSVEGSEAFF. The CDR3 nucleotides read TGTGCCTGGAGTGTAGAGGGCAGTGAAGCTTTCTTT.

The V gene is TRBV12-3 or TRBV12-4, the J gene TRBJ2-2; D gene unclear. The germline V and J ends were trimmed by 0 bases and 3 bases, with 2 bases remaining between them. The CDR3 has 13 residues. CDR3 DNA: TGTGCCAGCAGTTTAGCGCACACCGGGGAGCTGTTTTTT. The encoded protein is CASSLAHTGELFF.

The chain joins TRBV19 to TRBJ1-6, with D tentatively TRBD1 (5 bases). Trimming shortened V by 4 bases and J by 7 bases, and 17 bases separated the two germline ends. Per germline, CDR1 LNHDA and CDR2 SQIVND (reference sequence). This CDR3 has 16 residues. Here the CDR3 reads CASSTGQGRVNSPLHF. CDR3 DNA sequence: TGTGCCAGTAGTACCGGGCAGGGTAGGGTCAATTCACCCCTCCACTTT.

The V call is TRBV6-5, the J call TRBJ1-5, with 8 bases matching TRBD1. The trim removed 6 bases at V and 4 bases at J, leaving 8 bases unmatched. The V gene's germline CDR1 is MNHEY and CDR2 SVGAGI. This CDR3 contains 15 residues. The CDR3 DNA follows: TGTGCCAGCAGCCGGACAGGGCAAGGGAATCAGCCCCAGCATTTT. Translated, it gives CASSRTGQGNQPQHF.

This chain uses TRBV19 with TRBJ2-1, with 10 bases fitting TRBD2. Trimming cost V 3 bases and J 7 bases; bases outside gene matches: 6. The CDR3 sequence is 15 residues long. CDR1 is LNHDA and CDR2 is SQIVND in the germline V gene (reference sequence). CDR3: CASSILAGASNEQFF. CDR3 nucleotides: TGTGCCAGTAGTATTCTAGCGGGGGCCTCTAATGAGCAGTTCTTC.

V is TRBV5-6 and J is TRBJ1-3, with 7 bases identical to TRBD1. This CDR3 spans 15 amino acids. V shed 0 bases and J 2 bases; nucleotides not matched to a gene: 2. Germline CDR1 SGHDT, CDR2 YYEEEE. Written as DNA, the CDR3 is TGTGCCAGCAGCTTGGGAACAGGGGCTGGAAACACCATATATTTT. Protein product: CASSLGTGAGNTIYF. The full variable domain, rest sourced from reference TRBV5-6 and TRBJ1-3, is DAGVTQSPTHLIKTRGQQVTLRCSPKSGHDTVSWYQQALGQGPQFIFQYYEEEERQRGNFPDRFSGHQFPNYSSELNVNALLLGDSALYLCASSLGTGAGNTIYFGEGSWLTVV.

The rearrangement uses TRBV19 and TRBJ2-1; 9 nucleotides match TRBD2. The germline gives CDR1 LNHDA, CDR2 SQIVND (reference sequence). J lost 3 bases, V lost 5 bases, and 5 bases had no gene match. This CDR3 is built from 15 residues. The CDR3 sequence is CASSPLLAGYNEQFF. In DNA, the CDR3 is TGTGCCAGTAGTCCGCTACTAGCGGGCTACAATGAGCAGTTCTTC.

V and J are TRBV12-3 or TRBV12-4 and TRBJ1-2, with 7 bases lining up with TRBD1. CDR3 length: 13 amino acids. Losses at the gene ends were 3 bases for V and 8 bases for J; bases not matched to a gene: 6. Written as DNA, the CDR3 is TGTGCCAGCAGTTTTCGCAGGGGGTCAGGCTACACCTTC. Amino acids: CASSFRRGSGYTF.

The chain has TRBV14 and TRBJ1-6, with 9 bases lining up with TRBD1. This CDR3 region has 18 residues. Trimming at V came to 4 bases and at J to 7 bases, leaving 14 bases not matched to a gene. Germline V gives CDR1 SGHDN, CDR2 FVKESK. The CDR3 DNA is TGTGCCAGCAGCCGAGTAACAGGGGGCGCGGCTGGGAATTCACCCCTCCACTTT. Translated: CASSRVTGGAAGNSPLHF. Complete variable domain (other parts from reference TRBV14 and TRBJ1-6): EAGVTQFPSHSVIEKGQTVTLRCDPISGHDNLYWYRRVMGKEIKFLLHFVKESKQDESGMPNNRFLAERTGGTYSTLKVQPAELEDSGVYFCASSRVTGGAAGNSPLHFGNGTRLTVT.

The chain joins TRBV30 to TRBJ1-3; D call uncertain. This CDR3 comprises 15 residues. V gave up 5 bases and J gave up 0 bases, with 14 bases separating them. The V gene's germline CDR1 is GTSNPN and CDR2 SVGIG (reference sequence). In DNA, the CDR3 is TGTGCCTGGGACCCTCGGGTCAACTCTGGAAACACCATATATTTT. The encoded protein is CAWDPRVNSGNTIYF.

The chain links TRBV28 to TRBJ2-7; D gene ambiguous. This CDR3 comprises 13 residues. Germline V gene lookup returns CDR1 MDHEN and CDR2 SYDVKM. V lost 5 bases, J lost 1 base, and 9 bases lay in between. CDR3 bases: TGTGCCAGCAGTCTCGGGTCTTCCTACGAGCAGTACTTC. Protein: CASSLGSSYEQYF.

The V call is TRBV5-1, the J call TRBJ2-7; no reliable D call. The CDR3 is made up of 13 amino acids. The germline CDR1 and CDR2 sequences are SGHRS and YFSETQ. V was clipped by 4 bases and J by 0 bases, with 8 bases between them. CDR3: CASSTGLSYEQYF. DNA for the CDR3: TGCGCCAGCAGCACGGGCCTCTCCTACGAGCAGTACTTC.

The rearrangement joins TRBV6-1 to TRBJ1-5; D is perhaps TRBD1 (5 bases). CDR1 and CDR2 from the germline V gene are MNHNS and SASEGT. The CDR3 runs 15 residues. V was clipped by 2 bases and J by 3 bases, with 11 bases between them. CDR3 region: CASSELVGPNQPQHF. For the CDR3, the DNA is TGTGCCAGCAGTGAATTGGTGGGGCCCAATCAGCCCCAGCATTTT.